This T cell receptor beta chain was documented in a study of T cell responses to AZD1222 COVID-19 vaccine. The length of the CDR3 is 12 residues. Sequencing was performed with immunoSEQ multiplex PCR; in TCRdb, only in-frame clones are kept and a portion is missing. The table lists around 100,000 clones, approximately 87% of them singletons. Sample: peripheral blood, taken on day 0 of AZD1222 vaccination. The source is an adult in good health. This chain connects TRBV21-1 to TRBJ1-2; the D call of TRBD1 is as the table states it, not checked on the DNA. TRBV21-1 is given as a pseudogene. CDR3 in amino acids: CASSKWGDRGTF. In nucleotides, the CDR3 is TGTGCCAGCAGCAAATGGGGAGACAGGGGGACCTTC.